This TCR beta chain derives from a study of beta chain features in type 1 diabetes (dated by TCRdb to 2017 to 2018). Regarding the study in general: Mean age, gender distribution, total cell number and subset yield were not different between patients and healthy donors. A total of some 110 million sorted cells were examined across all samples, and a strong correlation was observed between cell number per subset and RNA yield. In the study, recently diagnosed type 1 diabetes patients and matched healthy donors were compared on the TCRB repertoires of their sorted circulating CD4+ T cell subsets. Naive and central memory subsets were obtained from all 30 or so donors, but regulatory and stem cell-like memory subsets were isolated from only 8 patients and roughly 8 healthy donors.

What the research found in general, with its limitations: Because the HLA sub-analyses included only small numbers of individuals, any influence of HLA type on TCRB rearrangement was left unresolved. Because cDNA was sequenced instead of genomic DNA, activated cells with high expression could be over-represented, although the groups did not differ in activation or CD3 levels. Fewer insertions and more nucleotide deletions at VDJ recombination sites were observed in patients with type 1 diabetes, implying thymic rearrangement abnormalities. The naive, central memory and regulatory TCRB repertoires appeared to resemble one another more closely among patients than among healthy donors. Shorter templates might have been favored by PCR, but patient and control samples were amplified and corrected together, so both groups would have been affected equally by any skew. A moderate but significant shortening of TCRB CDR3 length was observed in type 1 diabetes patients in all four CD4+ subsets.

This clone has a count of ten or more. Its antigen is still unknown. Base quality data are lacking; no much larger clone is found one base away. A single peripheral blood draw of approximately 120 mL on average was collected from each donor into heparinised tubes. Using a panel that included CD45RO, CCR7, CD25, CD127, CD95 and CD27, naive, central memory, regulatory and stem cell-like memory CD4+ T cells were sorted on a BD FACSAria II. Purity was above 95% for every sorted population. Right away, PBMCs were isolated by Lymphoprep density gradient centrifugation and were stained directly, with no culture step. So that batch effects would be minimized, each experiment stained and sorted samples in pairs, pairing one healthy donor with one patient. The germline V gene (reference sequence) provides CDR1 LNHNV and CDR2 YYDKDF. Deletion took 5 bases off V and 5 bases off J, with a span of 13 bases between the germline ends. There are 14 amino acids in the CDR3, from cysteine to phenylalanine inclusive. Of all the DNA, just the CDR3 is kept, 42 bases in frame from base 1.

The High Capacity cDNA Reverse Transcription Kit was used to reverse transcribe all of the isolated RNA, meaning that expressed TCRB transcripts were what got sequenced. Naive, central memory and regulatory T cell samples underwent deep immunoSEQ sequencing, averaging around 4 million total reads per sample. Sorted cells were lysed in RLT buffer and RNA was extracted with DNase-treated RNeasy Micro or Mini kits, depending on cell number. To prevent cross-contamination, every cell subset was processed on its own, while patient and healthy donor samples were processed together. The immunoSEQ multiplex PCR was used to amplify TCRB sequences from cDNA, yielding 87-bp fragments that span the CDR3 region. The amplicons were sequenced using the Illumina HiSeq platform. As for the original processing: Synthetic template baselines were used to correct PCR bias computationally, reads within Hamming distance 2 were collapsed, and singletons that could not be merged were discarded. Reads were aligned against IMGT to assign V, D and J genes, CDR3 length and insertions or deletions at six rearrangement sites. Within each subset, clonotype counts were normalized to the number of sorted cells before true diversity and Gini coefficients were calculated with the tcR R package. The overlap coefficient, calculated on TCRB nucleotide sequences, was used to measure repertoire sharing. As stored in TCRdb, this immuneACCESS dataset retains in-frame rearrangements with V and J assigned. A fraction of the clones does not appear; measured against another copy, unresolved V genes explain less than half of the discrepancy, and the remainder lacks a known reason. Clone size and the V and J calls come from that table; the DNA yielded D and trimming. This sample comprises about 200,000 clones, approximately 10% of them detected only once. The top ten constitute 1% to 1.5% of the sample.

Source material: central memory CD4+ T cells from blood. The rearranged chain carries TRBV15 and TRBJ2-1; the D segment might be TRBD1 or TRBD2, since each matches 6 bases. This clonotype was obtained from a man aged 18 to 35 in good health. The DNA sequence reads TGTGCCACCAGCGGATACCGGGGGCACAATGAGCAGTTCTTC. Its translation reads: CATSGYRGHNEQFF.